This is a list of T cell receptor beta chains from one sample in a study of identical twins. Using its own MiXCR run on the 5' RACE reads, TCRdb lists one record per CDR3 protein. The repertoire holds roughly 720,000 distinct CDR3 sequences, with 15% to 20% as singletons. The data also belong to a second study, concerning T cells expressing NK-cell markers.

The material sequenced was PBMCs. These TCRs come from a woman under 30 in good health. CDR3s include the opening cysteine and the closing phenylalanine or tryptophan. The order of the fields is clone size, V gene, J gene, D gene, CDR3 protein, CDR3 DNA. D genes are given only for firm matches. Size tells how often a clone was seen (once, few, many) or the class of an expanded clone, and some rows leave it out.

-,TRBV6-1,TRBJ2-1,TRBD1,CASSKLGQPYNEQFF,TGTGCCAGCAGTAAATTGGGACAGCCTTACAATGAGCAGTTCTTC
-,TRBV5-1,TRBJ2-7,-,CASSWDVSYEQYF,TGCGCCAGCAGCTGGGACGTCTCCTACGAGCAGTACTTC
few,TRBV20-1,TRBJ1-2,-,CSAISAGQGYTF,TGCAGTGCCATCTCGGCGGGGCAAGGCTACACCTTC
few,TRBV2,TRBJ1-2,-,CASSRGTQNYGYTF,TGTGCCAGCAGTCGAGGTACCCAAAACTATGGCTACACCTTC
-,TRBV7-2,TRBJ2-3,TRBD2,CASSWGPSGMTGDTQYF,TGTGCCAGCAGCTGGGGCCCCAGCGGGATGACGGGGGATACGCAGTATTTT
-,TRBV5-1,TRBJ2-7,-,CASSLEPGSHEQYF,TGCGCCAGCAGCTTGGAGCCGGGAAGTCACGAGCAGTACTTC
few,TRBV11-2,TRBJ1-5,-,CASSAQQGMGQPQHF,TGTGCCAGCAGCGCTCAGCAGGGTATGGGACAGCCCCAGCATTTT
few,TRBV6-1,TRBJ2-1,TRBD2,CATHSGSYNEQFF,TGTGCCACCCATAGCGGGTCCTACAATGAGCAGTTCTTC
few,TRBV4-2,TRBJ1-4,TRBD1,CASSPGQGGNEKLFF,TGTGCCAGCAGCCCCGGACAGGGTGGGAATGAAAAACTGTTTTTT
-,TRBV5-5,TRBJ2-3,-,CASTTGVGYPDTQYF,TGTGCCAGCACCACGGGGGTCGGGTACCCAGATACGCAGTATTTT
few,TRBV11-2,TRBJ2-2,-,CASSLGRPGELFF,TGTGCCAGCAGCTTAGGACGCCCTGGGGAGCTGTTTTTT
-,TRBV5-5,TRBJ2-5,TRBD2,CASEIIKLAGVETQYF,TGTGCCAGCGAAATAATAAAGCTAGCGGGAGTAGAGACCCAGTACTTC
few,TRBV20-1,TRBJ2-5,-,CSARDFPNMLATQYF,TGCAGTGCTAGAGATTTCCCTAACATGTTAGCGACCCAGTACTTC
few,TRBV29-1,TRBJ2-2,-,CSVEGITGELFF,TGCAGCGTTGAAGGGATCACCGGGGAGCTGTTTTTT
-,TRBV24-1,TRBJ2-1,-,CATGRERSPLGNEQFF,TGTGCCACCGGGCGAGAGCGGAGCCCCTTGGGGAATGAGCAGTTCTTC
many,TRBV7-6,TRBJ2-1,-,CASSLIANEQFF,TGTGCCAGCAGCTTAATCGCTAATGAGCAGTTCTTC
-,TRBV6-1,TRBJ1-5,-,CASSPISNQPQHF,TGTGCCAGCAGCCCCATTAGCAATCAGCCCCAGCATTTT
-,TRBV20-1,TRBJ2-5,-,CSARDAGRETQYF,TGCAGTGCTAGAGATGCAGGGAGAGAGACCCAGTACTTC
many,TRBV5-6,TRBJ1-2,-,CASSLTNYGYTF,TGTGCCAGCAGCTTGACAAACTATGGCTACACCTTC
-,TRBV12-3/TRBV12-4,TRBJ2-7,-,CASSLAGKYEQYF,TGTGCCAGCAGTTTAGCGGGGAAGTACGAGCAGTACTTC
many,TRBV27,TRBJ2-7,TRBD1,CASSQRQGYEQYF,TGTGCCAGCAGCCAACGACAGGGATACGAGCAGTACTTC
few,TRBV29-1,TRBJ2-1,-,CSVHSPTHNEQFF,TGCAGCGTCCACTCCCCGACCCACAATGAGCAGTTCTTC
-,TRBV4-3,TRBJ2-7,-,CASSQERQANEQYF,TGCGCCAGCAGCCAAGAAAGGCAGGCCAACGAGCAGTACTTC
-,TRBV3-1,TRBJ2-1,TRBD2,CASSQRAGTRKGLEQFF,TGTGCCAGCAGCCAGAGAGCCGGGACTAGGAAGGGGCTTGAGCAGTTCTTC
few,TRBV12-3/TRBV12-4,TRBJ2-4,-,CASTPGALWIQYF,TGTGCCAGCACCCCTGGGGCACTTTGGATTCAGTACTTC
-,TRBV6-1,TRBJ2-3,TRBD2,CASSNSGVRDTQYF,TGTGCCAGCAGTAATAGCGGGGTACGAGATACGCAGTATTTT
few,TRBV30,TRBJ1-2,TRBD1,CAWSVDRGYGYTF,TGTGCCTGGAGTGTAGACAGGGGGTATGGCTACACCTTC
few,TRBV12-3/TRBV12-4,TRBJ1-1,-,CASIQGAEAFF,TGTGCCAGCATCCAGGGTGCTGAAGCTTTCTTT
many,TRBV12-3/TRBV12-4,TRBJ2-1,TRBD2,CASNEAGFGYNEQFF,TGTGCCAGCAACGAAGCGGGATTCGGTTACAATGAGCAGTTCTTC
few,TRBV12-3/TRBV12-4,TRBJ2-7,-,CASSLTYGSGGSYEQYF,TGTGCCAGCAGTTTAACCTATGGATCGGGCGGATCCTACGAGCAGTACTTC
-,TRBV12-3/TRBV12-4,TRBJ2-1,-,CASSFVKGGSYNEQFF,TGTGCCAGCAGTTTTGTTAAAGGGGGGTCCTACAATGAGCAGTTCTTC
few,TRBV5-6,TRBJ2-1,TRBD2,CASSLRGGAPNEQFF,TGTGCCAGCAGCTTACGCGGGGGAGCCCCGAATGAGCAGTTCTTC
-,TRBV4-3,TRBJ1-6,-,CASSQDLQGPNSYNSPLHF,TGCGCCAGCAGCCAAGATTTACAGGGACCAAACTCCTATAATTCACCCCTCCACTTT
few,TRBV6-1,TRBJ1-2,-,CASRLANYGYTF,TGTGCCAGCAGACTAGCGAACTATGGCTACACCTTC
few,TRBV15,TRBJ2-7,-,CATSRDTPYEQYF,TGTGCCACCAGCAGGGACACCCCCTACGAGCAGTACTTC
-,TRBV20-1,TRBJ2-2,-,CSASPGHRNTGELFF,TGCAGTGCTAGCCCGGGACATAGGAACACCGGGGAGCTGTTTTTT